The text below deals with one T cell receptor beta chain. The target of this receptor is not known. No quality values exist for individual bases; no much larger clone is one base distant. The cohort comprised more than 550 healthy bone marrow donors. At the time of sampling, every cohort member was nominally healthy, though immune exposures that went unrecorded were likely present. The donor was CMV seronegative and was included in the group of over 300 seronegative cohort members. A peripheral blood sample was provided by each donor, and peripheral blood mononuclear cells were used for TCR beta sequencing. Genomic DNA extraction from the blood cell samples was performed with the Qiagen DNeasy Blood Extraction Kit. Libraries were constructed by the immunoSEQ multiplex PCR assay. The multiplex PCR relied on a mix of 60 forward primers for TCR Vbeta segments and 13 reverse primers for TCR Jbeta segments. A multiplex PCR assay on genomic DNA amplified the CDR3 region of rearranged TCR beta genes. On the Illumina HiSeq System, the amplified TCR beta libraries were sequenced as 87-base-pair reads. The source study handled its data this way. Across the 670 or so repertoires, a later analysis counted tens of millions of unique TCR beta chains, roughly 11 million of which were shared by at least two donors. Raw reads were error-corrected and collapsed into unique sequences by a nearest-neighbor algorithm in which closely related sequences were merged to remove PCR and sequencing errors. To assign V, D and J gene segments, CDR3 sequences were aligned to IMGT reference sequences. For a sequence to be retained, a match of at least six nucleotides was required to both a V gene segment and a J gene segment. A rearrangement counted as productive if the CDR3 had no stop codons and remained in frame with V and J, and every other rearrangement counted as non-productive. CDR3 was defined by IMGT convention, running from the second conserved V-encoded cysteine to the conserved J-encoded phenylalanine. In an earlier analysis of more than 550 of the donors, sequences lacking an unambiguous match to a single V gene segment were excluded. An earlier analysis of 587 of the donors called V segments functional above 56.7% productive rearrangements and segregating when the between-donor standard deviation exceeded 5%. A statistical classification framework was developed to diagnose cytomegalovirus status using the catalog of TCR beta chain sequences. In a later analysis, V and J genes were assigned by comparing TCR nucleotide sequences against IMGT/GENE-DB human TR gene sequences. A later analysis assigned CDR3 sequences and most-parsimonious VDJ recombination scenarios with the TCRdist pipeline. In a later analysis, each TCR beta chain was defined by its CDR3 amino acid sequence together with its V-gene family, and reads lacking a unique V-gene family were excluded. A later analysis removed 500 to 600 highly shared, low-generation-probability nucleotide sequences to deal with suspected cross-contamination and a sequencing artifact. In a later analysis, a clonal expansion index for each public chain was calculated from normalized within-repertoire ranks of inferred template counts. A later analysis computed generation probabilities with a VDJ recombination model fitted to out-of-frame rearrangements, and checked the results against IGoR. In a later analysis, hypergeometric tests were used to score TCR-TCR, TCR-HLA and TCR-CMV co-occurrence, with a repertoire-size bias correction applied to TCR pairs. False discovery rates were estimated in a later analysis by permuting HLA or CMV assignments 20 times. In a later analysis, co-occurring TCRs were grouped with DBSCAN, and TCRdist sequence similarity was added when clustering was performed within HLA-allele-positive subsets. Repertoires with fewer than 30,000 or more than 120,000 public chains were left out of co-occurrence clustering, as were roughly five repertoires with anomalous nucleotide sharing. The immuneACCESS repertoire file appears here via TCRdb, limited to in-frame rearrangements. These files lack a portion of the clones; in checked studies, under half of the deficit traces to unresolved V genes, and the cause of the others is not known. That table gives V, J and clone size, and the DNA gave D and trimming. The sample profile shows fewer than 300,000 clones; approximately 80% of them were found once. The top ten clones comprise about 0.3% of the sample.

These data come from a study of cytomegalovirus exposure and HLA in healthy donors (TCRdb year 2017). General notes on the study: According to an earlier analysis of around 600 of the donors, about 179 million T cells yielded 117 million unique TCR beta sequences and more than 250 Gb of sequence data. Using immunosequencing, the study profiled T cell repertoires from around 680 subjects and related those repertoires to cytomegalovirus serostatus. High-throughput TCR immunosequencing, statistical association of individual TCRs with disease status, and machine learning were combined to predict cytomegalovirus infection status. Across approximately 420 genotyped donors of the cohort, an average of approximately 240,000 unique TCR beta nucleotide sequences per donor were sequenced, and roughly a sixth of those sequences were non-productive. Rather than drawing on any new phenotypic data, the later analysis identified candidate immune exposures from TCR beta sequences and the way those sequences occurred across donors. Several DR-DQ haplotypes were handled as single units for association and clustering, since linkage in the cohort was strong. Donor age, sex, ethnicity and CMV serostatus were collected together with the repertoire data. Typing coverage varied by locus: roughly 620-640 donors for A, B, C, DRB1 and DQB1; around 560 for DQA1; around 610 for DPA1; roughly 450 for DPB1. An earlier analysis of several hundred of the donors used high-throughput TCR beta sequencing to judge whether each TCR beta V gene segment behaved as functional or pseudogenic. A later analysis re-examined previously published TCR beta repertoires from just over 650 donors and added high-resolution HLA genotyping to investigate patterns of TCR occurrence. A separate validation cohort of 100 to 150 different subjects was used in addition to the roughly 720-subject first cohort. Every discovery cohort repertoire had been produced on one sequencing platform. An early release covering roughly 580 HLA-typed donors comprised about 290 gigabases of sequencing data and around 86 million unique TCR sequences. Class I and class II HLA loci were covered by the typing at four-digit resolution. Genome-wide SNP genotypes for about three fifths of the 666 donors were used in a later genetic analysis, which treated that subset as a discovery cohort. Of the roughly 400 genotyped donors, approximately 83% fell in the genetic ancestry cluster associated with self-reported Caucasian donors. The study aimed to test whether signatures of past pathogen exposure could be identified by cataloging public T cell receptors. The paper's findings and limits, for the study overall: A total of 164 TCR beta chains were listed by the study as associated with cytomegalovirus. The classifier was reported to diagnose cytomegalovirus status with high specificity and sensitivity in both the original and validation cohorts. Broadly in line with IMGT annotations, most TCR beta V segments showed up in productive rearrangements about 87% or about 30% of the time in an earlier analysis of 450 to 750 of the donors. Presence/absence analyses assumed roughly uniform sequencing depth across donors, an assumption that may not hold. Specific HLA alleles were associated with 15,000 to 20,000 TCR beta sequences at a false discovery rate of 0.05 in a later analysis. The only immune exposure information available for the cohort was CMV serostatus. When HLA alleles, especially DR and DQ, strongly co-occurred, attributing TCR associations to individual alleles was difficult. In a later analysis, TCR association rates were found to vary across HLA loci, with the most associated TCRs seen for DRB1 alleles and the fewest for HLA-C alleles. Compared with the roughly 700-donor mean, donors in an Asian-associated ancestry cluster had fewer N-insertions in productive TCRs, according to a later genetic analysis. A further reported finding was that TCR beta sequences accurately predicted the HLA-A and HLA-B alleles for most subjects in the first cohort. A later analysis found that most CMV-associated TCR beta chains appeared HLA-restricted, with HLA associations seemingly driven largely by CMV exposure. A few of the identified cytomegalovirus-associated TCR beta chains were confirmed in vitro to be specific for cytomegalovirus antigens. A cluster of highly shared sequence variants was judged likely to be a technical artifact of the sequencing pipeline. Because HLA typing was missing for some donors at each locus, association tests included only the typed subset. Most TCR sequences were observed very rarely across donors, whereas some public TCRs were present in many individuals. Several of the top co-occurrence clusters appeared to be linked to parvovirus B19, influenza, CMV and Epstein-Barr virus, according to a later analysis. The authors suggested that the approach could potentially be generalized to other disease states and immunological phenotypes. V-gene and J-gene trimming of TCR beta chains was associated with a missense DCLRE1C variant in a later genetic analysis, and the association was replicated in an independent cohort. Linkage disequilibrium might explain the correlated functional status among segregating V segments, but an unknown experimental factor could not be excluded. Compared with equally common non-associated chains, HLA-associated TCR beta chains in a later analysis were more clonally expanded and had lower generation probabilities. Because counts were too low, 15 or so rarely observed V segments, including chromosome 9 orphons, were excluded from the earlier analysis of some 590 of the donors. The cohort was sequenced for TCR beta chains only, and without alpha or paired-chain data the features that could be detected were limited.

This TCR derives from a girl aged 2 to 10 in good health and CMV-seronegative. The material sequenced was PBMCs.

The DNA is TGTGCCAGCAGCTTAGACAGGGCGACGGAAGGCTACACCTTC. It specifies CASSLDRATEGYTF. Recombination connected TRBV7-9 to TRBJ1-2; the D segment could be TRBD1, given 6 matching bases. The germline V gene (reference sequence) specifies SEHNR as CDR1 and FQNEAQ as CDR2. Trimming takes 1 base from V and 8 bases from J, and the germline ends sit 14 bases apart. The CDR3 spans 14 residues, from the cysteine through the phenylalanine. The read is trimmed to its CDR3 DNA, 42 bases read in frame from base 1.